The 4 T cell receptor beta chains presented below share a single source sample, sequenced in a study of blood T cell repertoires in COVID-19. Assay used: immunoSEQ multiplex PCR; TCRdb lists only in-frame clones, some missing. The sample has about 210,000 clones; 87% are singletons. What was sequenced was PBMCs or T cells enriched from blood (not recorded which). Receptors originate from a man aged 18 to 29 with acute COVID-19.

This clone was seen just once. The J gene is TRBJ2-7, the V gene TRBV19; 10 bases map to TRBD2. V shed 6 bases and J 3 bases; nucleotides not matched to a gene: 5. This CDR3 has 14 amino acids. CDR1 and CDR2 from the germline V gene are LNHDA and SQIVND (reference sequence). The CDR3 DNA reads as TGTGCCAGTAGCATTTCTAGCGGGGGCTACGAGCAGTACTTC. Encoded protein: CASSISSGGYEQYF. Variable domain in full (rest from reference TRBV19 and TRBJ2-7): DGGITQSPKYLFRKEGQNVTLSCEQNLNHDAMYWYRQDPGQGLRLIYYSQIVNDFQKGDIAEGYSVSREKKESFPLTVTSAQKNPTAFYLCASSISSGGYEQYFGPGTRLTVT.

This rearrangement joins TRBV4-3 to TRBJ1-1, with 7 bases that match TRBD1. The CDR3 is 13 amino acids. V lost 4 bases and J lost 8; bases outside the gene matches: 7. From germline, CDR1 is LGHNA and CDR2 YSLEER. CDR3 nucleotides: TGCGCCAGCAGCCCTTGGACAGGATCCGAAGCTTTCTTT. Translated, it gives CASSPWTGSEAFF.

The chain links TRBV11-1 to TRBJ1-1; no firm D call. The CDR3 has 12 amino acids. Germline V lookup: CDR1 SGHAT, CDR2 FQDESV (reference sequence). The germline V and J ends were trimmed by 5 bases and 1 base, with 5 bases remaining between them. CDR3 sequence reads: CASSQENTEAFF. The CDR3 nucleotides read TGTGCCAGCAGCCAGGAGAACACTGAAGCTTTCTTT.

This chain links TRBV18 with TRBJ2-1, with 7 positions matching TRBD1. The CDR3 is 13 amino acids. Germline CDR1 reads KGHSH; CDR2 reads LQKENI. V lost 5 bases and J lost 6; bases outside the gene matches: 4. CDR3 protein: CASSFTGANEQFF. CDR3 bases: TGTGCCAGCTCATTTACAGGGGCCAATGAGCAGTTCTTC. The full variable domain, with the rest looked up from reference TRBV18 and TRBJ2-1, is NAGVMQNPRHLVRRRGQEARLRCSPMKGHSHVYWYRQLPEEGLKFMVYLQKENIIDESGMPKERFSAEFPKEGPSILRIQQVVRGDSAAYFCASSFTGANEQFFGPGTRLTVL.